This T cell receptor (beta chain) came from a study of blood T cell repertoires in COVID-19. The wider study: Collection of acute and convalescent COVID-19 samples took place in the United States, Italy and Spain.

The assay was immunoSEQ multiplex PCR, and TCRdb's table has in-frame clones only and misses some. The sample has about 130,000 clones; around 75% are singletons. About this clone itself: Sequence at one end of the junction differs from germline and may be a read error.

Followed over time, Seattle patients had been enrolled while infection was active. CDR1 and CDR2 from the germline V gene are SNHLY and FYNNEI. This CDR3 spans 14 amino acids. V is TRBV2 and J is TRBJ2-2, with D possibly TRBD2 on 6 matching bases. The clonotype comes from a woman in her 70s with COVID-19, enrolled during active disease. Source material: peripheral blood. In DNA, the CDR3 is TGTGCCTCCCGGCGGGGATCGAAAACCGGGGAGCTGTTTTTT. Translated: CASRRGSKTGELFF.